A selection of T cell receptor beta chains follows, all from one sample in a study of graft-versus-host responses after intestinal transplantation. Here immunoSEQ multiplex PCR was the method, and the copy in TCRdb shows in-frame clones only, minus some. In the table there are approximately 16,000 clones, 88% of which are singletons. Sequencing was performed on PBMCs, taken around 110 days after intestinal transplant. All receptors derive from a human patient who received an intestinal transplant, so some T cells may come from the graft donor. Each CDR3 is given with its conserved first and last residue. D genes are given only for firm matches.

>TRBD1|TRBV4-1|TRBJ1-1
CASSPTFGTGGVGTEAFF
>.|TRBV9|TRBJ2-1
CASSTREPNEQFF
>.|TRBV23-1|TRBJ2-7
CASSQAALEVTYEQYF
>.|TRBV4-1|TRBJ2-1
CASSQEAQRTYNEQFF
>.|TRBV29-1|TRBJ1-2
CSVESTYGYTF
>.|TRBV4-1|TRBJ2-1
CASSLRLGLDPFF
>TRBD2|TRBV28|TRBJ2-5
CASSLTSGVEREFSETQYF
>.|TRBV29-1|TRBJ1-1
CSVPRGGTEAFF
>.|TRBV6-5|TRBJ1-2
CASGYPGDDGYTF
>.|TRBV5-4|TRBJ2-5
CASSFRGGETQYF
>TRBD1|TRBV5-1|TRBJ1-6
CASSSQQGSNSPLHF
>.|TRBV7-3|TRBJ1-1
CASSLTDRGDAEAFF
>TRBD1|TRBV7-6|TRBJ2-7
CASSPGQGYEQYF
>.|TRBV7-8|TRBJ1-1
CASSFLGTEAFF
>.|TRBV19|TRBJ2-7
CASSFDYLDPYEQYF
>TRBD1|TRBV9|TRBJ2-7
CASSAAGTGAVEQYF
>.|TRBV20-1|TRBJ2-1
CSWDPNNEQFF
>.|TRBV28|TRBJ2-7
CASKTYVSGRYEQYF
>.|TRBV11-3|TRBJ2-1
CASSPLEGSYNEQFF
>.|TRBV9|TRBJ2-3
CASSVDEGSTDTQYF
>.|TRBV4-3|TRBJ2-1
CASSRASYNEQFF
>.|TRBV19|TRBJ2-1
CASLGGLNEQFF
>.|TRBV7-9|TRBJ1-2
CASSFRRGDYGYTF
>TRBD1|TRBV9|TRBJ2-2
CASSPRETGAVGELFF
>.|TRBV5-1|TRBJ2-3
CASSLTRDTQYF